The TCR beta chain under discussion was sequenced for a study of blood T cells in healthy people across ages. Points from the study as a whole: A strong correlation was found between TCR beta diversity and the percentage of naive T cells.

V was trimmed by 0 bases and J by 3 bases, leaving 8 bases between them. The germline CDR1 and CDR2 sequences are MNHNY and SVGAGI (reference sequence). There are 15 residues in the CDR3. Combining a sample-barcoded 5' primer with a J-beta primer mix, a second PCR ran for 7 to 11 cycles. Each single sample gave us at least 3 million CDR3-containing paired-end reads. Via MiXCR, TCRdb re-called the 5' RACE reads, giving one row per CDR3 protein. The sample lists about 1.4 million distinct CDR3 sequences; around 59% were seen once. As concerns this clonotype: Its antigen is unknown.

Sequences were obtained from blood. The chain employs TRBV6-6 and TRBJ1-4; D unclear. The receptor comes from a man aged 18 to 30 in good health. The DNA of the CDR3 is TGTGCCAGCAGTTACTCGAGCAGGTCTAATGAAAAACTGTTTTTT. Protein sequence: CASSYSSRSNEKLFF.